In its sample, the clone carrying this T cell receptor (beta chain) was seen many times. These data originate in a study of blood T cells in healthy people across ages. Primers used in a second PCR of about 7 to 12 cycles were a sample-barcoded 5' primer and a J-beta primer mix. One entry per CDR3 protein results from TCRdb running MiXCR on the 5' RACE reads. Found here are around 670,000 distinct CDR3 sequences, about 30% of them singletons; the top ten hold less than 20%. The CDR3 covers 19 residues. V dropped 0 bases and J dropped 1; count of bases not matched to a gene: 10. CDR1 and CDR2 (germline): SGHDT, YYEEEE.

Sequenced material: blood. The V and J genes are TRBV5-6 and TRBJ2-1, with 10 bases matching TRBD2. The sequence came from a woman aged 80 or over in good health. CDR3 bases: TGTGCCAGCAGCTTGGCCGCTAGCGGGGGACCTAAGTCCTACAATGAGCAGTTCTTC. Protein sequence: CASSLAASGGPKSYNEQFF.